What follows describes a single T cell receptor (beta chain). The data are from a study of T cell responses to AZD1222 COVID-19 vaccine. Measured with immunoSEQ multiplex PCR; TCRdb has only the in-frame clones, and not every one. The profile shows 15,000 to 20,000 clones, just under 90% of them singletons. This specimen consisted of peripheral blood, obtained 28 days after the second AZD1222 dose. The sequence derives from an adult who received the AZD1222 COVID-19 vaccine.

This CDR3 reads CANSRRASGRARETQYF. The CDR3 bases are TGTGCCAACTCCCGACGGGCTAGCGGGAGGGCTCGAGAGACCCAGTACTTC. The rearrangement joins TRBV28 to TRBJ2-5, with TRBD2 matching over 12 bases. The CDR3 covers 17 residues. Trimming removed 10 bases from V and 4 bases from J; junction bases left unmatched: 16. Germline CDR1 reads MDHEN; CDR2 reads SYDVKM.